Included here is one TCR beta chain sequence, with context. Its target is unknown. A TCRbeta library incorporating unique molecular identifiers was prepared. TCRdb processed the PCR reads anew with MiXCR; each CDR3 protein has one entry. The repertoire includes just under 250,000 distinct CDR3 sequences, roughly 23% of them detected once, and about 2.8% sits in the top ten. This entry is derived from a study of T-cell reconstitution after alpha-beta-depleted transplantation in children. Study conclusions and caveats: At around two months after transplant, the alpha-beta T cells were reportedly derived from several hundred expanded clones that came from non-depleted graft cells. Most T-cell counts and diversity one year after the transplant came from T cells that were newly produced. From surviving recipient T cells and thymic progenitors came the high day-60 TCRbeta diversity observed in some patients.

Germline assignment: CDR1 SGHTA and CDR2 FQGNSA. Losses at the gene ends were 11 bases for V and 6 bases for J; bases not matched to a gene: 15. The CDR3 loop spans 15 amino acids. The TCR originated in a girl aged 2 to 10 with Fanconi anemia, due to receive a stem cell transplant. The chain carries TRBV7-2 and TRBJ2-3; TRBD1 agrees at 9 bases. The material was PBMCs, obtained before TCRalphabeta/CD19-depleted stem cell transplant. The CDR3 sequence is CAGNNGTGRGDTQYF. The CDR3 region has the DNA TGTGCCGGAAACAACGGGACAGGGAGGGGTGATACGCAGTATTTT.